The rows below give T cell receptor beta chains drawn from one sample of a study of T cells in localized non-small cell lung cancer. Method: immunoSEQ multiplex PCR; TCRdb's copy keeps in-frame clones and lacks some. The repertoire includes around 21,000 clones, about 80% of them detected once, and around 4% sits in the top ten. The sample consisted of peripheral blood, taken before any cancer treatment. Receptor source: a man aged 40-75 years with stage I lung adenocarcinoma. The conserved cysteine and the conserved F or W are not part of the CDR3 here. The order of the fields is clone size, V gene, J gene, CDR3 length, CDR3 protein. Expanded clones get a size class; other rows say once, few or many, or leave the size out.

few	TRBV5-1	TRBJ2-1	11	ASSLAGNNEQF
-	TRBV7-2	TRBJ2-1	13	ASKQGLAGYNEQF
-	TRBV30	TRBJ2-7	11	ASSAGVSPEQY
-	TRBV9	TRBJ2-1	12	ASSWGTVYNEQF
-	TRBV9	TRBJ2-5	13	ASSVEAGRGETQY
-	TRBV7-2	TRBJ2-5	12	ASSLRRAQETQY
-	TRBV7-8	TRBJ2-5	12	ASSLAGDRETQY
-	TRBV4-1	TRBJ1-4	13	ASSQGGLGGEKLF
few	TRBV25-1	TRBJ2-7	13	ASSDRRDPDYEQY
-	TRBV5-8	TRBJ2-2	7	ASSFELF
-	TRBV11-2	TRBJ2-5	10	ASSLFAETQY
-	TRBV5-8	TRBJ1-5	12	ASSPGGAGQPQH
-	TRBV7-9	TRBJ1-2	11	ASSGEGNYGYT
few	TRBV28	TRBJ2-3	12	ASSLAGEGDTQY
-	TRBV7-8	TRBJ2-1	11	ASSPGSNNEQF
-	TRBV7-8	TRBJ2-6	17	ASSWDRVPDTSGANVLT
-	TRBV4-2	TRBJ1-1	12	ASSQVGSLEQAF
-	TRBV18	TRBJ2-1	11	ASSMGRDNEQF
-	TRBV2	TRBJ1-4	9	ASGQDEKLF
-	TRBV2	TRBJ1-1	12	ASSGSGGNTEAF
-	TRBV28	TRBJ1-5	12	ASSLLGLGPPQH
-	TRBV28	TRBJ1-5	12	ASRALPASQPQH
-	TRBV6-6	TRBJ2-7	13	ASNKYEAGAWEQY
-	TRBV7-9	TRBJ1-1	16	ASSSRIGTGGTGTEAF
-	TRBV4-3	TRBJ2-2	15	ASSQGLAGAGTGELF
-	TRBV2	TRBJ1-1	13	ASSEVRTGGAEAF
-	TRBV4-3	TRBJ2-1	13	ASSRTDSSYNEQF
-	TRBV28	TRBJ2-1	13	ASSSPRQGGREQF
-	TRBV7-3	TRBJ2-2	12	ASSPGVNTGELF